This T cell receptor beta chain is from a study of early T cells in non-severe SARS-CoV-2 infection. Background on the study: Whole-blood bulk RNA, unsorted, was sequenced, and chains were unpaired.

This CDR3 has 16 residues. CDR1 SGHNT and CDR2 YYREEE come from the germline V gene (reference sequence). Unmatched junction bases numbered 10, after V lost 2 bases and J lost 2 bases. Study conclusions and caveats: Private and CD4 specificities were missed by VDJdb matching, skewed to anti-spike CD8.

This clonotype was picked up many times. What it binds is not known. Unique molecular identifiers were attached to individual cDNA molecules. From the 5' RACE reads, TCRdb called clonotypes with MiXCR, one entry per CDR3 protein. The data contain tens of thousands of distinct CDR3 sequences, around 11% of them singletons. The source was whole blood, collected at baseline. The origin of this receptor is an adult who was a healthcare worker with PCR-confirmed SARS-CoV-2 infection or an uninfected control (not recorded which). The J gene is TRBJ2-7, the V gene TRBV5-4, with 7 bases fitting TRBD1. The CDR3 spells CASSFLGQALTYEQYF. As DNA, the CDR3 is TGTGCCAGCAGCTTCCTTGGACAGGCCCTTACCTACGAGCAGTACTTC.